Presented here are 17 T cell receptor beta chains from one specimen sequenced in a study of blood T cell repertoires in COVID-19 (dated by TCRdb to the early 2020s). Library preparation employed the immunoSEQ multiplex PCR assay. As stored in TCRdb, this immuneACCESS dataset retains in-frame rearrangements with V and J assigned. A fraction of the clones does not appear; measured against another copy, unresolved V genes explain less than half of the discrepancy, and the remainder lacks a known reason. A total of 290,000 or so clones appear in this sample, over 75% of them only once. Around 1.1% of the sample goes to the ten largest clones. The sequenced sample was PBMCs or T cells enriched from blood (not recorded which). The source is a woman in her twenties or thirties who had recovered from COVID-19.

DNA of the CDR3: TGTGCCAGCAGTGGGACAGGGGACACAGATACGCAGTATTTT. Translating it yields CASSGTGDTDTQYF. This chain joins TRBV6-4 and TRBJ2-3; 9 nucleotides agree with TRBD1. CDR3 size: 14 residues. V dropped 4 bases and J dropped 2; count of bases not matched to a gene: 1. Looked up from germline, CDR1 is MRHNA and CDR2 is SNTAGT.

The chain is built from TRBV19 and TRBJ2-3; 8 positions agree with TRBD2. V lost 2 bases and J lost 1; bases outside the gene matches: 5. The CDR3 has 16 residues. Germline V lookup: CDR1 LNHDA, CDR2 SQIVND (reference sequence). CDR3 amino acids: CASSIWREVGTDTQYF. DNA of the CDR3: TGTGCCAGTAGTATATGGCGGGAGGTCGGCACAGATACGCAGTATTTT.

The chain links TRBV7-9 to TRBJ2-1; D is possibly TRBD2 (6 bases). Germline assignment: CDR1 SEHNR and CDR2 FQNEAQ (reference sequence). The ends were cut back, 1 base at V and 0 bases at J, with 16 bases in the middle. This CDR3 spans 18 amino acids. The chain's CDR3 is CASSLDVSGSNSYNEQFF. The CDR3 region has the DNA TGTGCCAGCAGCTTAGATGTGAGCGGGTCTAACTCCTACAATGAGCAGTTCTTC.

This chain links TRBV29-1 with TRBJ2-3, with a weak D call TRBD1 (5 bases). Germline V gene lookup returns CDR1 SQVTM and CDR2 ANQGSEA. The CDR3 is made up of 17 amino acids. Trimming took off 0 bases at V and 0 bases at J, with 16 bases between the two ends. This CDR3 reads CSVEDPLTATSTDTQYF. CDR3 sequence (DNA): TGCAGCGTTGAAGATCCTTTGACAGCTACTAGCACAGATACGCAGTATTTT.

This clone occurred a few times. The genes are TRBV6-4 and TRBJ2-1; TRBD2 matches 13 bases. Germline values: CDR1 MRHNA, CDR2 SNTAGT. The J segment lost 8 bases and the V segment lost 4 bases, leaving 5 bases of the junction unmatched. This CDR3 is 15 amino acids long. As DNA, the CDR3 is TGTGCCAGCAGTGCGGGGACTAGCGGGACACATGAGCAGTTCTTC. This translates into CASSAGTSGTHEQFF.

The chain links TRBV7-2 to TRBJ1-5; maybe TRBD1 (6 bases). The CDR3 length is 15 residues. Germline CDR1 and CDR2: SGHTA and FQGNSA. The V gene lost 1 base and the J gene lost 1 base, with 8 bases spanning the gap. CDR3 loop: CASSLEGGSNQPQHF. In DNA form, the CDR3 reads TGTGCCAGCAGCTTAGAAGGGGGAAGCAATCAGCCCCAGCATTTT.

The rearrangement links TRBV6-6 to TRBJ1-2, with no clear D. The CDR3 sequence is 14 residues long. CDR1 is MNHNY and CDR2 is SVGAGI in the germline V gene (reference sequence). Between the trimmed V and J ends, which lost 6 bases and 7 bases, there was a span of 18 bases. This CDR3 reads CASSLLGPRSGYTF. The CDR3 DNA is TGTGCCAGCAGCTTACTAGGCCCGCGGAGTGGCTACACCTTC.

As DNA, the CDR3 is TGTGCCAGCAGCTTAAAGGCGGCGGGAGGGTCAGGGGAGCAGTACTTC. Translating gives CASSLKAAGGSGEQYF. The rearrangement links TRBV7-3 to TRBJ2-7, with 9 positions matching TRBD2. V dropped 1 base and J dropped 7; count of bases not matched to a gene: 11. The CDR3 runs to 16 residues. Germline V gene data show CDR1 as SGHTA and CDR2 as FQGTGA. The variable domain in full, completed from reference TRBV7-3 and TRBJ2-7, reads GAGVSQTPSNKVTEKGKYVELRCDPISGHTALYWYRQSLGQGPEFLIYFQGTGAADDSGLPNDRFFAVRPEGSVSTLKIQRTERGDSAVYLCASSLKAAGGSGEQYFGPGTRLTVT.

The J gene is TRBJ1-1, the V gene TRBV9; 7 nucleotides line up with TRBD1. Germline CDR1 and CDR2: SGDLS and YYNGEE. The CDR3 consists of 12 residues. V trimming: 4 bases; J trimming: 7 bases; junction bases outside the gene matches: 4. The CDR3 here is CASSTTGIEAFF. The CDR3 DNA is TGTGCCAGCAGCACGACAGGGATTGAAGCTTTCTTT.

This rearrangement joins TRBV24-1 to TRBJ2-1, with D possibly matching TRBD2 (5 bases). The CDR3 totals 14 residues. Germline V gives CDR1 KGHDR, CDR2 SFDVKD. Trimming shortened V by 3 bases and J by 10 bases, and 15 bases separated the two germline ends. The CDR3 DNA reads as TGTGCCACCAGTGATGCCCATAGGACTGACGAGCAGTTCTTC. It codes for CATSDAHRTDEQFF.

V gene TRBV15 combines with J gene TRBJ2-3; 16 positions match TRBD2. Per the germline V gene, CDR1 is LNHNV and CDR2 is YYDKDF (reference sequence). The CDR3 runs to 18 residues. Germline trimming cut 3 bases from V and 1 base from J; bases unmatched to any gene: 4. The CDR3 region is CATSRGTSGRVGTDTQYF. The CDR3 nucleotides are TGTGCCACCAGCAGGGGGACTAGCGGGAGGGTGGGCACAGATACGCAGTATTTT.

V is TRBV19 and J is TRBJ1-1, with 8 positions matching TRBD1. J was trimmed by 8 bases and V by 5 bases; bases with no gene match: 4. The CDR3 loop spans 12 amino acids. Germline CDR1 and CDR2: LNHDA and SQIVND (reference sequence). The CDR3 sequence: CASSPRQGEAFF. CDR3 nucleotide sequence: TGTGCCAGTAGTCCTCGACAGGGGGAAGCTTTCTTT.

The chain carries TRBV15 and TRBJ1-3, with a possible D match to TRBD1 (5 bases). CDR1 is LNHNV and CDR2 is YYDKDF in the germline V gene (reference sequence). The CDR3 covers 17 residues. V was clipped by 2 bases and J by 2 bases, with 16 bases between them. CDR3 amino acids: CATSRTMTVLAGNTIYF. The CDR3, as DNA: TGTGCCACCAGCAGAACTATGACAGTTCTGGCTGGAAACACCATATATTTT.

The rearrangement links TRBV5-4 to TRBJ2-2, with 9 bases that match TRBD2. V trimming: 0 bases; J trimming: 6 bases; junction bases outside the gene matches: 6. The CDR3 covers 16 residues. Germline V gene data show CDR1 as SGHNT and CDR2 as YYREEE (reference sequence). The CDR3 DNA follows: TGTGCCAGCAGCTTGGGTCCAGCGGGAGGCCCCGGGGAGCTGTTTTTT. This gives the protein CASSLGPAGGPGELFF.

The rearrangement joins TRBV19 to TRBJ1-1; perhaps TRBD1 as D (6 bases). Germline CDR1 is LNHDA and CDR2 is SQIVND (reference sequence). The CDR3 covers 14 residues. V dropped 2 bases and J dropped 1 base, with 8 bases sitting between them. This CDR3 is CASSIRTENTEAFF. The CDR3 DNA sequence: TGTGCCAGTAGTATAAGGACAGAGAACACTGAAGCTTTCTTT.

This sequence joins TRBV9 and TRBJ2-7, with 12 nucleotides matching TRBD1. V lost 3 bases, J lost 1 base, and 8 bases stayed unmatched. From germline, CDR1 is SGDLS and CDR2 YYNGEE. There are 17 residues in the CDR3. The CDR3 DNA reads TGTGCCAGCAGCGCCGGGACAGGGGGCTATTATTCCTACGAGCAGTACTTC. Translating it yields CASSAGTGGYYSYEQYF.

This sequence joins TRBV27 and TRBJ2-7, with TRBD2 as a possible D gene (6 bases). The germline CDR1 and CDR2 sequences are MNHEY and SMNVEV (reference sequence). The ends were cut back, 4 bases at V and 6 bases at J, with 7 bases in the middle. The CDR3 covers 11 residues. The CDR3 nucleotides are TGTGCCAGCAGTTCGGGACTCGAGCAGTACTTC. This sequence encodes CASSSGLEQYF.